The rows below give T cell receptor beta chains drawn from one sample of a study of neurological immune-mediated disorders. TCRdb ran MiXCR on the 5' RACE reads and lists one entry per CDR3 protein. The sample has approximately 82,000 distinct CDR3 sequences; 11% to 15% are singletons. Sequenced material: PBMCs. The receptors stem from a woman between 50 and 59 years old in good health. Both conserved end residues are trimmed from each CDR3.

CDR3 | V
ASSLASLASGTYNEQF | TRBV5-1
ASSQSGGDYGYT | TRBV3-1
ASSSGQVEAF | TRBV12-3/TRBV12-4
ASSLALAGGTDTQY | TRBV5-1
SATRGTRSEQF | TRBV29-1
ASSSVVATSGSYEQY | TRBV28
ASSPRALNEQF | TRBV5-1
ASSLPRALNYGYT | TRBV28
ASSSQVGNTGELF | TRBV5-1
ASSQRGGSYEQY | TRBV3-1
ASSLRPRLGADTQY | TRBV7-2
ASRERGGTTNEKLF | TRBV5-1
VSSQSEIGNTIY | TRBV7-6